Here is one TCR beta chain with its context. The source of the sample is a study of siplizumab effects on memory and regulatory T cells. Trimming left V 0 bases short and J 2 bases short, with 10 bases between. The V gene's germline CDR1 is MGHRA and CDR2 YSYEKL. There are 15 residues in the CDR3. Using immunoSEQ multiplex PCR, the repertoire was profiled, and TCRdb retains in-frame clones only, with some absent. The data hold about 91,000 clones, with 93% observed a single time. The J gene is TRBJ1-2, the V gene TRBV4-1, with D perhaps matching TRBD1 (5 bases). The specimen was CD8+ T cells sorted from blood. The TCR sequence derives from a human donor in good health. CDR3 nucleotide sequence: TGCGCCAGCAGCCAAGAGGGACCCTTGAACTATGGCTACACCTTC. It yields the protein CASSQEGPLNYGYTF.